The sequence of this T cell receptor beta chain was determined in a study of long-term antiretroviral therapy in people with HIV. This clone was seen a few times. An immunoSEQ assay, version v3.0, was performed at survey level. Repertoires were generated with immunoSEQ multiplex PCR, while TCRdb's copy carries only in-frame clones and drops some. The table lists under 30,000 clones, 83% of them singletons, with under 6% in the top ten. Germline V gene data show CDR1 as SEHNR and CDR2 as FQNEAQ (reference sequence). V dropped 5 bases and J dropped 7 bases, with 9 bases sitting between them. The CDR3 is made up of 13 amino acids.

This chain links TRBV7-9 with TRBJ1-6, with D hard to call. This sequence originates from a man younger than 35 with HIV. The material sequenced was unsorted PBMCs, taken 3 years after starting antiretroviral therapy. DNA of the CDR3: TGTGCCAGCAGCCCACGGCCCAATTCACCCCTCCACTTT. Encoded protein: CASSPRPNSPLHF.